This TCR beta chain was found in a study of CD8 T cells in ankylosing spondylitis. This CDR3 is 15 amino acids long. The V gene end was trimmed by 5 bases and the J gene end by 9 bases; junction bases not matched to a gene: 12. Germline CDR1 SEHNR, CDR2 FQNEAQ (reference sequence). 5'-RACE, quantitative and with molecular barcodes, yielded the TCR beta libraries. TCRdb fed the 5' RACE reads into MiXCR, producing one record per CDR3 protein. The sample lists hundreds of thousands of distinct CDR3 sequences; 7.5% to 9% were seen once. The sequencing sample was made of blood, either unsorted or a sorted T cell fraction (not recorded which). The source is a male donor with ankylosing spondylitis or in good health (not recorded which). V gene TRBV7-9 combines with J gene TRBJ1-5; TRBD1 matches at 8 bases. This CDR3 reads CASSPFGQGEGPQHF. The DNA of the CDR3 is TGTGCCAGCAGCCCCTTCGGACAGGGAGAGGGGCCCCAGCATTTT. Full variable domain (remainder filled in from reference TRBV7-9 and TRBJ1-5): DTGVSQNPRHKITKRGQNVTFRCDPISEHNRLYWYRQTLGQGPEFLTYFQNEAQLEKSRLLSDRFSAERPKGSFSTLEIQRTEQGDSAMYLCASSPFGQGEGPQHFGDGTRLSIL.